Following are 9 T cell receptor beta chains from one sample sequenced in a study of T cells after yellow fever vaccination. TCRdb recomputed calls from the 5' RACE reads with MiXCR, one row per CDR3 protein. Of under 250,000 distinct CDR3 sequences listed, less than 8.5% are singletons. Material: CD4+ T cells sorted from PBMCs, obtained 15 days after the yellow fever booster vaccination. These TCRs come from a man aged 25-40 years who received the YFV17D yellow fever vaccine.

This clonotype was counted many times. The chain combines TRBV10-3 with TRBJ1-4; D is undetermined. The CDR3 totals 15 residues. The germline CDR1 and CDR2 sequences are ENHRY and SYGVKD. V lost 0 bases and J lost 5, with 10 bases in between. CDR3 amino acids: CAISESNGENEKLFF. The CDR3 coding sequence is TGTGCCATCAGTGAGTCCAACGGAGAAAATGAAAAACTGTTTTTT.

This clonotype appeared a few times. The chain employs TRBV4-3 and TRBJ1-2; tentative D call: TRBD1 (6 bases). Trimming took 3 bases from V and 6 from J, leaving 14 bases between them. This CDR3 contains 14 residues. Germline lookup yields CDR1 LGHNA and CDR2 YSLEER. CDR3 sequence: CASSHRTAEDGYTF. DNA of the CDR3: TGCGCCAGCAGCCACCGGACAGCGGAGGATGGCTACACCTTC.

The rearrangement links TRBV7-2 to TRBJ2-6; D perhaps matches TRBD1 (6 bases). Trimming removed 1 base at V and 1 base at J, with 8 bases between. From germline, CDR1 is SGHTA and CDR2 FQGNSA. There are 16 residues in the CDR3. In DNA, the CDR3 is TGTGCCAGCAGCTTAGAAGGGGGATCTGGGGCCAACGTCCTGACTTTC. This sequence encodes CASSLEGGSGANVLTF.

The rearrangement joins TRBV7-2 to TRBJ2-1; 10 bases are a match to TRBD2. This CDR3 region has 16 residues. After removal of 5 bases from V and 3 bases from J, the junction contained 7 bases not matched to a gene. The V gene's germline CDR1 is SGHTA and CDR2 FQGNSA. The CDR3 nucleotides are TGTGCCAGCAGCATAACTAGCGGGACTAACTACAATGAGCAGTTCTTC. Translation: CASSITSGTNYNEQFF.

The chain combines TRBV7-6 with TRBJ2-3, with 7 bases aligning to TRBD1. CDR1 is SGHVS, CDR2 FNYEAQ, per germline. This CDR3 is 17 amino acids long. Trimming cost V 5 bases and J 1 base; bases outside gene matches: 12. For the CDR3, the DNA is TGTGCCAGCAGCATGACCATAGGGGGCCTGGGCACAGATACGCAGTATTTT. It is translated as CASSMTIGGLGTDTQYF.

This clonotype was found a few times. The chain recombines TRBV4-3 with TRBJ2-1; 13 nucleotides line up with TRBD2. Looked up from germline, CDR1 is LGHNA and CDR2 is YSLEER. The junction had 7 bases not matched to a gene; V was cut back by 4 bases and J by 7 bases. The CDR3 runs to 16 residues. The CDR3 here is CASSRRLAGGVNEQFF. In nucleotides, the CDR3 is TGCGCCAGCAGCCGGCGACTAGCGGGAGGTGTTAATGAGCAGTTCTTC.

For the CDR3, the DNA is TGCAGTGCTAGAGAGGTCTGGTCGACTAGCGGGAAAAGCTTCACAGATACGCAGTATTTT. This translates into CSAREVWSTSGKSFTDTQYF. The chain employs TRBV20-1 and TRBJ2-3, with 11 bases matching TRBD2. This CDR3 is built from 20 residues. V shed 0 bases, J shed 2 bases, and the junction held 16 bases outside the gene matches. The germline V gene has CDR1 DFQATT and CDR2 SNEGSKA (reference sequence).

The chain couples TRBV5-1 to TRBJ2-7; 8 bases are a match to TRBD2. This CDR3 is built from 14 residues. Germline loops: CDR1 SGHRS, CDR2 YFSETQ. Trimming removed 4 bases from V and 7 bases from J; junction bases left unmatched: 10. The CDR3 here is CASSQSGSTKEQYF. CDR3 nucleotide sequence: TGCGCCAGCAGCCAGAGCGGGAGTACGAAAGAGCAGTACTTC.

This clonotype was detected many times. The CDR3, as DNA: TGTGCCAGCAGCTTGGACGGCAACACCGGGGAGCTGTTTTTT. Translating gives CASSLDGNTGELFF. The chain has TRBV7-3 and TRBJ2-2; D is ambiguous. Looked up from germline, CDR1 is SGHTA and CDR2 is FQGTGA. The length of the CDR3 is 14 residues. V lost 3 bases and J 2 bases, leaving 7 bases between the germline ends.